The source of this T cell receptor (beta chain) is a study of blood T cell repertoires in COVID-19. Sequencing used immunoSEQ multiplex PCR; TCRdb keeps in-frame clones, though not all of them. Among under 200,000 clones, 84% were seen once, and the ten largest hold roughly 12%. The TCR comes from a man aged 50-59 years who had recovered from COVID-19. Input material: PBMCs or T cells enriched from blood (not recorded which).

CDR3 nucleotide sequence: TGTGCCATCAAGACTGCCGATTCACCCCTCCACTTT. Translating gives CAIKTADSPLHF. The V and J genes are TRBV10-3 and TRBJ1-6; no clear D. The ends were cut back, 7 bases at V and 8 bases at J, with 9 bases in the middle. The CDR3 consists of 12 residues. CDR1 and CDR2 from the germline V gene are ENHRY and SYGVKD.